This TCR beta chain was obtained from a study of graft-versus-host responses after intestinal transplantation. For the study at large: The transplants performed in recipients were multivisceral, liver-intestinal, or isolated intestinal. Anti-thymocyte globulin induction, then tacrolimus and steroids for roughly 3 years, went to all recipients.

Concerning this clone: Its antigen is not identified.

The CDR3 runs to 15 residues. CDR1 and CDR2 (germline): LNHNV, YYDKDF (reference sequence). Trimming shortened V by 1 base and J by 2 bases, and 10 bases separated the two germline ends. Here immunoSEQ multiplex PCR was the method, and the copy in TCRdb shows in-frame clones only, minus some. Of some 120,000 clones in the sample, approximately 94% were seen once. Whole-study results and caveats: GvH clones appeared in recipient marrow, some first in ileum or blood.

This TCR came from a human donor who was the organ donor for an intestinal transplant. The sequencing here drew on unstimulated CD4+ T cells sorted from spleen or lymph node cells, taken before transplant. The chain has TRBV15 and TRBJ2-3, with D possibly TRBD1 on 5 matching bases. The CDR3 coding sequence is TGTGCCACCAGCAGAGGGGGCGGAATCACAGATACGCAGTATTTT. Residues: CATSRGGGITDTQYF.